The 2 T cell receptor beta chains presented below share a single source sample, sequenced in a study of Graves' ophthalmopathy and Graves' hyperthyroidism. TCR beta CDR3 regions were amplified from RNA transcripts. An initial RT-PCR round employing HTBI primers preceded a second-round multiplex PCR. Each CDR3 protein is one row after TCRdb ran MiXCR on the multiplex PCR reads. The profile shows over 500,000 distinct CDR3 sequences, about a fifth of them singletons. Source material: peripheral blood. The source of these receptors is a woman under 30 with stable Graves' hyperthyroidism. Some clones in this sample may be carry-over from other donors' samples.

This clonotype has a count of ten or more. This rearrangement joins TRBV28 to TRBJ2-7; 7 nucleotides align to TRBD2. After removal of 2 bases from V and 3 bases from J, the junction contained 4 bases not matched to a gene. Germline CDR1 and CDR2: MDHEN and SYDVKM. The CDR3 loop spans 14 amino acids. The CDR3 here is CASSLAGEFYEQYF. In DNA, the CDR3 is TGTGCCAGCAGTTTAGCGGGAGAGTTCTACGAGCAGTACTTC.

The chain is built from TRBV3-1 and TRBJ2-7, with 8 bases matching TRBD1. With V trimmed by 8 bases and J by 3 bases, 9 bases remained unmatched. There are 14 residues in the CDR3. Germline CDR1 reads LGHDT; CDR2 reads YNNKEL (reference sequence). Here the CDR3 reads CASSGPGGFYEQYF. The CDR3 DNA reads TGTGCCAGCTCAGGTCCAGGGGGCTTCTACGAGCAGTACTTC.